The rows below give T cell receptor beta chains drawn from one sample of a study of beta chain features in type 1 diabetes. The method was immunoSEQ multiplex PCR; TCRdb's version includes in-frame clones alone and lacks a portion of them. The table records around 150,000 clones, around 8.3% of them present only once. The sample taken for sequencing was central memory CD4+ T cells from blood. The receptors were gathered from a woman aged 18-29 years with type 1 diabetes. Each CDR3 is given with its conserved first and last residue. A D gene is named only where the DNA matches it firmly. Only some rows state a clone size, as once, few, many or a class for expanded clones.

>TRBV13|TRBJ2-1|few|-
TGTGCCAGCAGCTTCGCAGGGTTCCGGGAGCAGTTCTTC
CASSFAGFREQFF
>TRBV10-3|TRBJ2-7|-|-
TGTGCCATCAGGACTCTTTTAACCTACGAGCAGTACTTC
CAIRTLLTYEQYF
>TRBV30|TRBJ2-3|-|TRBD2
TGTGCCTGGGGGCTAGCGGGGGGAAGCACAGATACGCAGTATTTT
CAWGLAGGSTDTQYF
>TRBV6-1|TRBJ1-5|few|-
TGTGCCAGCAGTGAAGGGGGCAGAAATCAGCCCCAGCATTTT
CASSEGGRNQPQHF
>TRBV18|TRBJ1-5|-|TRBD1
TGTGCCAGCTCCGTCAGACAGGGCACGGATCAGCCCCAGCATTTT
CASSVRQGTDQPQHF
>TRBV7-2|TRBJ1-2|-|TRBD1
TGTGCCAGCAGACCCCCGGGACAGGGAGGAGTTGGCTACACCTTC
CASRPPGQGGVGYTF
>TRBV10-2|TRBJ2-3|-|-
TGCGCCAGCAGGGGGCGGGCGGGGCCCCACGCCACAGATACGCAGTATTTT
CASRGRAGPHATDTQYF
>TRBV7-2|TRBJ2-7|-|TRBD2
TGTGCCAGCAGCTTAGCGGGGGGGGAGTCCTACGAGCAGTACTTC
CASSLAGGESYEQYF
>TRBV7-3|TRBJ2-1|few|-
TGTGCCAGCAGCCGCGAGGTGGCGGCCTCCAATGAGCAGTTCTTC
CASSREVAASNEQFF
>TRBV28|TRBJ2-1|few|TRBD2
TGTGCCAGCAGTTCTCGCGGGAGGAACTACTACAATGAGCAGTTCTTC
CASSSRGRNYYNEQFF
>TRBV6-5|TRBJ1-1|-|-
TGTGCCAGCAGTTACTCGGCAAGGAACACTGAAGCTTTCTTT
CASSYSARNTEAFF
>TRBV5-1|TRBJ2-5|-|-
TGCGCCAGCAGCTTGGCTGAGACCCAGTACTTC
CASSLAETQYF
>TRBV28|TRBJ1-2|many|TRBD1
TGTGCCAGCAGTACCCAGGGGACAGGGTGGGATGGCTACACCTTC
CASSTQGTGWDGYTF
>TRBV7-2|TRBJ2-7|few|TRBD2
TGTGCCAGCAGCCCGACTAGCGGGAACTTAAGGGAGTACTTC
CASSPTSGNLREYF
>TRBV28|TRBJ2-5|-|-
TGTGCCAGCAGTTTAGGGTCCGGGACAAACCAAGAGACCCAGTACTTC
CASSLGSGTNQETQYF
>TRBV5-1|TRBJ2-1|-|-
TGCGCCAGCAGCTTGGCCCGATGGACAGAACACAATGAGCAGTTCTTC
CASSLARWTEHNEQFF
>TRBV18|TRBJ1-1|-|TRBD1
TGTGCCAGCTCACTCGGGACAGGGGGTCTTCCTGAAGCTTTCTTT
CASSLGTGGLPEAFF
>TRBV7-2|TRBJ2-6|few|TRBD1
TGCGCCAGCAGCAGACAGGGGGCTGGGGCCAACGTCCTGACTTTC
CASSRQGAGANVLTF
>TRBV2|TRBJ1-5|few|TRBD1
TGTGCCAGCAGTAAGGGGGCCGCGGAGGGATGGAATCAGCCCCAGCATTTT
CASSKGAAEGWNQPQHF
>TRBV19|TRBJ1-1|few|-
TGTGCCAGTAGTATCATCGGAGGGACCACTGAAGCTTTCTTT
CASSIIGGTTEAFF
>TRBV15|TRBJ1-2|few|-
TGTGCCACCTCCGGGATCAAGACAAACTATGGCTACACCTTC
CATSGIKTNYGYTF
>TRBV7-2|TRBJ2-2|-|TRBD1
TGTGCCAGCAGCTCGACAGGGCCGAACACCGGGGAGCTGTTTTTT
CASSSTGPNTGELFF
>TRBV4-1|TRBJ2-3|few|-
TGCGCCAGCAGCCTCCGGGGGGCGGGAGATACGCAGTATTTT
CASSLRGAGDTQYF
>TRBV28|TRBJ1-4|-|TRBD1
TGTGCCAGCACCTCTGGACAGGGGTTGGAAAAACTGTTTTTT
CASTSGQGLEKLFF
>TRBV11-3|TRBJ2-5|-|-
TGTGCCAGCAGCTTGACACTAGCAGGAGGAGAGACCCAGTACTTC
CASSLTLAGGETQYF
>TRBV5-1|TRBJ2-3|few|TRBD2
TGCGCCAGCAGCTTGCCTAGCGGGACCACAGATACGCAGTATTTT
CASSLPSGTTDTQYF
>TRBV10-3|TRBJ1-1|-|-
TGTGCCAGCAGTTACCACAGGGCCACTGAAGCTTTCTTT
CASSYHRATEAFF
>TRBV5-4|TRBJ2-7|-|-
TGTGCCAGCAGCTTGGACACACGATCCTACGAGCAGTACTTC
CASSLDTRSYEQYF
>TRBV28|TRBJ1-1|-|-
TGTGCCAGCTCCCTCGGGGGGTCTGGGGACACTGAAGCTTTCTTT
CASSLGGSGDTEAFF
>TRBV5-1|TRBJ2-3|many|TRBD2
TGCGCCAGCCGGACTAGTAGCACAGATACGCAGTATTTT
CASRTSSTDTQYF
>TRBV4-2|TRBJ2-3|-|-
TGTGCCAGCACCCTAGGAGGCCCGGAGGCAGATACGCAGTATTTT
CASTLGGPEADTQYF
>TRBV7-2|TRBJ1-1|few|TRBD1
TGTGCCAGCAGCCGAGACAGGGGGCCCACTGAAGCTTTCTTT
CASSRDRGPTEAFF
>TRBV29-1|TRBJ1-2|-|-
TGCAGCGTTGATTCTCCGGGACACCTAAACTATGGCTACACCTTC
CSVDSPGHLNYGYTF
>TRBV9|TRBJ2-7|few|TRBD1
TGTGCCAGCAGCCCCCAGACAGGGTGGGGGCCCTACGAGCAGTACTTC
CASSPQTGWGPYEQYF
>TRBV15|TRBJ2-2|-|-
TGTGCCACCAGCAGAGGTACACAGAACACCGGGGAGCTGTTTTTT
CATSRGTQNTGELFF
>TRBV5-4|TRBJ1-1|few|-
TGTGCCAGCAGCTTGGACAGCTTGAACACTGAAGCTTTCTTT
CASSLDSLNTEAFF
>TRBV30|TRBJ1-5|-|-
TGTGCCTGGACCGAGTATGGTCAGCCCCAGCATTTT
CAWTEYGQPQHF
>TRBV9|TRBJ1-6|few|-
TGTGCCAGCAGCGTAGACGTGGGAGGGGCAGGGAGAGGACCCCTCCACTTT
CASSVDVGGAGRGPLHF
>TRBV27|TRBJ1-2|few|-
TGTGCCAGCAGTTTATGGTCGGGGTTGGGTGGCTACACCTTC
CASSLWSGLGGYTF
>TRBV11-2|TRBJ2-1|-|TRBD2
TGTGCCAGCAGCTTAGATCCTGGGACTAGTAACCAGTTCTTC
CASSLDPGTSNQFF
>TRBV6-5|TRBJ2-5|few|-
TGTGCCAGCAAGCAGGGACTTCACCAAGAGACCCAGTACTTC
CASKQGLHQETQYF
>TRBV4-3|TRBJ2-3|few|TRBD2
TGCGCCAGCAGCCAAGATTCAGTAGCGGGAGGCACAGATACGCAGTATTTT
CASSQDSVAGGTDTQYF
>TRBV4-3|TRBJ2-5|-|-
TGCGCCAGCAGCCAAGGGCAGGCCGTGGGAGAGACCCAGTACTTC
CASSQGQAVGETQYF
>TRBV11-2|TRBJ2-7|-|-
TGTGCCAGCAGCTTAGACCTTTTGGCAGCCTACGAGCAGTACTTC
CASSLDLLAAYEQYF
>TRBV9|TRBJ2-6|-|TRBD1
TGTGCCAGCAGCGACAGGGGGTCGTGGGCCAACGTCCTGACTTTC
CASSDRGSWANVLTF
>TRBV28|TRBJ2-1|few|-
TGTGCCAGCAGTTTATCGTATCCGCAGTTCTTC
CASSLSYPQFF
>TRBV5-1|TRBJ2-5|few|-
TGCGCCAGCAGCTTGGATCGGGGACGAGGGAGGCAAGAGACCCAGTACTTC
CASSLDRGRGRQETQYF
>TRBV4-2|TRBJ1-2|few|TRBD1
TGTGCCAGCAGCCTTCTAGGGACAGGGGGTAACTATGGCTACACCTTC
CASSLLGTGGNYGYTF
>TRBV15|TRBJ2-5|many|-
TGTGCCACCCGAAGGGGTGTGGCTCGGGAGACCCAGTACTTC
CATRRGVARETQYF
>TRBV2|TRBJ2-7|few|-
TGTGCCAGCAGTTACACATCCTACGAGCAGTACTTC
CASSYTSYEQYF
>TRBV6-1|TRBJ1-2|few|-
TGTGCCAGCAGTGAACCCGGCGGTGGCTACACCTTC
CASSEPGGGYTF
>TRBV7-2|TRBJ2-5|-|-
TGTGCCAGCAGCTACGGCGGGCAAGAGACCCAGTACTTC
CASSYGGQETQYF
>TRBV7-3|TRBJ2-1|-|-
TGTGCCAGCAGCTTAATCTCCCCTTCAGGGGCCAATGAGCAGTTCTTC
CASSLISPSGANEQFF
>TRBV10-3|TRBJ1-5|-|-
TGTGCCATCGCGGGGGGTGGACATAATCAGCCCCAGCATTTT
CAIAGGGHNQPQHF
>TRBV9|TRBJ2-7|few|TRBD1
TGTGCCAGCAGCCCCCAGGGACAGGTTGCCTACGAGCAGTACTTC
CASSPQGQVAYEQYF
>TRBV5-1|TRBJ2-1|-|TRBD2
TGCGCCAGCAGCTCGGGACTAGCAATCGGCAATGAGCAGTTCTTC
CASSSGLAIGNEQFF
>TRBV4-3|TRBJ2-1|-|-
TGCGCCAGCAGCCAAGAGGCGACCCCAATCCGCGGTGAGCAGTTCTTC
CASSQEATPIRGEQFF